The 18 T cell receptor beta chains below were found in one sample sequenced in a study of blood T cell repertoires in COVID-19. The table came from immunoSEQ multiplex PCR; TCRdb's copy has only in-frame clones and leaves some out. The sample lists 110,000 or so clones; more than 80% were seen once. Sequencing was carried out using peripheral blood. These receptor sequences come from a woman aged 40-49 years with acute or convalescent COVID-19.

V gene TRBV2 combines with J gene TRBJ2-7; 7 bases are shared with TRBD1. The ends lost 6 bases at V and 3 bases at J; junction bases unmatched: 5. The CDR3 is 13 amino acids. Germline V gives CDR1 SNHLY, CDR2 FYNNEI. CDR3 nucleotides: TGTGCCAGCAGGGGACAGAGTCTCTACGAGCAGTACTTC. As protein: CASRGQSLYEQYF.

The J gene is TRBJ2-2, the V gene TRBV2; 7 nucleotides align to TRBD1. Germline V gene lookup returns CDR1 SNHLY and CDR2 FYNNEI. Trimming removed 6 bases from V and 2 bases from J; junction bases left unmatched: 6. The CDR3 consists of 15 residues. The CDR3 bases are TGTGCCAGCAGGGAGACAGGGACCAACACCGGGGAGCTGTTTTTT. Protein sequence: CASRETGTNTGELFF.

The chain joins TRBV6-5 to TRBJ1-2, with 7 bases fitting TRBD1. V dropped 8 bases and J dropped 3; count of bases not matched to a gene: 12. Germline V gene data show CDR1 as MNHEY and CDR2 as SVGAGI. This CDR3 has 15 residues. CDR3 DNA sequence: TGTGCCAGCCGAAAAGTACAGGGGCCCGACTATGGCTACACCTTC. This gives the protein CASRKVQGPDYGYTF.

The genes are TRBV7-2 and TRBJ2-4; D might be TRBD2 (7 bases). CDR1 SGHTA and CDR2 FQGNSA come from the germline V gene. With 2 bases removed from V and 4 bases from J, the gap between germline ends came to 18 bases. This CDR3 spans 17 amino acids. This CDR3 reads CASSLREGDWRKNIQYF. In DNA form, the CDR3 reads TGTGCCAGCAGCTTAAGGGAGGGGGACTGGCGGAAAAACATTCAGTACTTC. The entire variable domain, with the rest obtained from reference TRBV7-2 and TRBJ2-4, is as follows: GAGVSQSPSNKVTEKGKDVELRCDPISGHTALYWYRQSLGQGLEFLIYFQGNSAPDKSGLPSDRFSAERTGGSVSTLTIQRTQQEDSAVYLCASSLREGDWRKNIQYFGAGTRLSVL.

The chain recombines TRBV30 with TRBJ1-1; a possible D gene is TRBD1 (5 bases). The CDR3 contains 15 residues. Germline V CDR1 and CDR2: GTSNPN, SVGIG (reference sequence). Trimming cost V 3 bases and J 1 base, with 15 bases left between them. The CDR3 protein is CAWRVTGIRNTEAFF. CDR3 in DNA: TGTGCCTGGAGAGTAACAGGAATTAGGAACACTGAAGCTTTCTTT.

The V and J genes are TRBV7-8 and TRBJ1-2; unclear D gene. This CDR3 is 15 amino acids long. Germline CDR1 is SGHVS and CDR2 is FQNEAQ. Trimming pared 2 bases from V and 0 bases from J, leaving 10 bases between. The chain's CDR3 is CASSLRPLPNYGYTF. Written as DNA, the CDR3 is TGTGCCAGCAGCTTACGTCCCCTCCCTAACTATGGCTACACCTTC.

The chain uses TRBV7-3 and TRBJ1-1; 7 bases line up with TRBD1. With 3 bases clipped from V and 0 bases from J, the junction kept 4 bases outside the gene matches. Germline V CDR1 and CDR2: SGHTA, FQGTGA. CDR3 size: 15 residues. The CDR3 nucleotides read TGTGCCAGCAGCTTCGACGGACAGGTGAACACTGAAGCTTTCTTT. This gives the protein CASSFDGQVNTEAFF.

This clone was detected only a few times. The chain has TRBV2 and TRBJ2-6; D is undetermined. The length of the CDR3 is 14 residues. V was trimmed by 7 bases and J by 3 bases, leaving 10 bases between them. Germline loops: CDR1 SNHLY, CDR2 FYNNEI. The CDR3: CASNPYSGANVLTF. CDR3 DNA: TGTGCCAGCAACCCTTACAGTGGGGCCAACGTCCTGACTTTC.

The CDR3 protein is CASSPVSFGGGADGANVLTF. The CDR3 DNA follows: TGTGCCAGCAGCCCCGTCTCCTTTGGCGGGGGGGCTGACGGGGCCAACGTCCTGACTTTC. The chain has TRBV3-1 (or the pseudogene TRBV3-2) and TRBJ2-6; 9 nucleotides align to TRBD2. Germline CDR1 reads LGHDT; CDR2 reads YNNKEL (reference sequence). With 4 bases clipped from V and 4 bases from J, the junction kept 17 bases outside the gene matches. The CDR3 length is 20 residues.

The genes are TRBV27 and TRBJ2-5; 9 bases match TRBD1. The CDR3 spans 15 residues. CDR1 is MNHEY, CDR2 SMNVEV, per germline (reference sequence). V shed 5 bases, J shed 5 bases, and the junction held 9 bases outside the gene matches. The DNA of the CDR3 is TGTGCCAGCAGTCTGTGGGGACAGGGTAGGGAGACCCAGTACTTC. It is translated as CASSLWGQGRETQYF.

The V call is TRBV6-5, the J call TRBJ2-3; D is undetermined. Trimming cost V 4 bases and J 7 bases, with 12 bases left between them. The CDR3 contains 13 residues. Germline values: CDR1 MNHEY, CDR2 SVGAGI. Here the CDR3 DNA reads TGTGCCAGCAGTTCGCCCCGGTCATATACGCAGTATTTT. This translates into CASSSPRSYTQYF.

The rearrangement links TRBV5-1 to TRBJ1-4; TRBD1 is a possible D gene (6 bases). CDR3 length equals 14 residues. V was shortened by 5 bases and J by 6 bases, with 14 bases between the two germline ends. CDR1 is SGHRS and CDR2 is YFSETQ in the germline V gene. CDR3: CASREQGRDEKLFF. The CDR3, as DNA: TGCGCCAGCAGGGAACAGGGTCGTGATGAAAAACTGTTTTTT. The full variable domain, in which reference TRBV5-1 and TRBJ1-4 provide the parts outside the CDR3, is KAGVTQTPRYLIKTRGQQVTLSCSPISGHRSVSWYQQTPGQGLQFLFEYFSETQRNKGNFPGRFSGRQFSNSRSEMNVSTLELGDSALYLCASREQGRDEKLFFGSGTQLSVL.

This chain uses TRBV30 with TRBJ1-2; 12 bases fit TRBD1. CDR3 length: 17 residues. V gave up 5 bases and J gave up 3 bases; unmatched junction bases: 13. Germline V gene sequence: CDR1 GTSNPN, CDR2 SVGIG (reference sequence). The CDR3 reads CAWAHKAGQGAYYGYTF. The CDR3, as DNA: TGTGCCTGGGCCCATAAGGCGGGACAGGGGGCCTACTATGGCTACACCTTC. The complete variable domain, with remaining parts taken from reference TRBV30 and TRBJ1-2, reads SQTIHQWPATLVQPVGSPLSLECTVEGTSNPNLYWYRQAAGRGLQLLFYSVGIGQISSEVPQNLSASRPQDRQFILSSKKLLLSDSGFYLCAWAHKAGQGAYYGYTFGSGTRLTVV.

The rearrangement links TRBV21-1 to TRBJ2-1; the D segment call TRBD2 is taken from the table without a DNA check. TRBV21-1 corresponds to a pseudogene. The CDR3 spans 16 residues. The CDR3 here is CASSKAIPLDYNEQFF. DNA of the CDR3: TGTGCCAGCAGCAAAGCTATCCCGCTAGACTACAATGAGCAGTTCTTC.

This chain's CDR3 is CASSPGWNTGELFF. DNA for the CDR3: TGTGCCAGCAGCCCGGGATGGAACACCGGGGAGCTGTTTTTT. The V and J genes are TRBV7-2 and TRBJ2-2; possibly TRBD2 for D (5 bases). Germline CDR1 reads SGHTA; CDR2 reads FQGNSA. V was shortened by 5 bases and J by 1 base, with 8 bases between the two germline ends. CDR3 length: 14 residues.

The chain joins TRBV2 to TRBJ1-2, with 7 bases aligning to TRBD1. Germline values: CDR1 SNHLY, CDR2 FYNNEI. The CDR3 runs 14 residues. With 6 bases clipped from V and 8 bases from J, the junction kept 12 bases outside the gene matches. The CDR3 coding sequence is TGTGCCAGCAGCCAGGGACAGCGTACGAGGGGCTACACCTTC. It is translated as CASSQGQRTRGYTF.

This sequence joins TRBV7-3 and TRBJ1-1; no firm D call. With 0 bases removed from V and 1 base from J, the gap between germline ends came to 6 bases. Germline loops: CDR1 SGHTA, CDR2 FQGTGA. This CDR3 has 14 residues. CDR3 nucleotide sequence: TGTGCCAGCAGCTTAACAGGGAGGAACACTGAAGCTTTCTTT. As protein: CASSLTGRNTEAFF.

The table lists this clone with a few counts. J is TRBJ2-7 and V is TRBV27; 7 bases are shared with TRBD1. Germline V gives CDR1 MNHEY, CDR2 SMNVEV (reference sequence). CDR3 length: 12 residues. V lost 5 bases and J lost 4; bases outside the gene matches: 2. The CDR3 protein is CASSKTGYEQYF. CDR3 nucleotide sequence: TGTGCCAGCAGTAAGACAGGGTACGAGCAGTACTTC.